This TCR beta chain is from a study of siplizumab effects on memory and regulatory T cells (dated by TCRdb to between 2018 and 2021). About the full investigation: The study looked at the effect of siplizumab, an anti-CD2 antibody, on alloreactive T-cell subsets in allogeneic mixed lymphocyte reactions made from human PBMCs. Study-wide findings and limitations: Among mappable alloreactive CD4+ clones, an average Treg-derived fraction of over 60% was observed with siplizumab, compared with roughly 27% in control reactions. Siplizumab significantly lowered the cumulative frequency of alloreactive sequences that could be traced to unstimulated CD4+ memory T cells. Because sequences at frequencies below about 10^-5 were poorly captured, only a minor fraction of alloreactive clones could be mapped back to unstimulated subsets. For roughly 75-96% of proliferating CD4+ or CD8+ clones, no naive or memory phenotype could be assigned. Compared with memory T cells, unstimulated naive T cells appeared more diverse, and naive cells seemed to make a substantial contribution to the alloresponse. The suppressive function of proliferating Tregs from siplizumab cultures was not functionally confirmed.

Measured from the cysteine to the phenylalanine, the CDR3 is 11 residues long. The CDR3 DNA has 33 bases and is translated from base 1. Sequences MNHNS (CDR1) and SASEGT (CDR2) are obtained from the germline V gene. V loses 7 bases, J loses 5 bases, and the germline ends lie 6 bases apart. Sorted unstimulated T cells, along with proliferating T cells recovered from mixed lymphocyte reactions, underwent TCRbeta CDR3 sequencing. Fresh whole blood from approximately ten HLA-typed healthy donors was used to isolate PBMCs. To map where alloreactive clones came from, CD4+ regulatory T cells in the unstimulated state were FACS-sorted. Library preparation used the immunoSEQ multiplex PCR assay. Roughly 10^5 TCR templates per sample were assayed on the deep sequencing platform. Genomic DNA extracted from sorted T cells was the material used for TCRbeta CDR3 sequencing. In the original analysis: The R programming language was used for the clonal analysis of the TCRbeta CDR3 data. Unstimulated samples were compared with post-reaction CFSE-low samples to define alloreactive CD4+ and CD8+ clones. Alloreactive CD4+ clones were assigned to regulatory or non-regulatory origin by matching sequences to sorted unstimulated Treg and non-Treg repertoires. Entries here come from immuneACCESS through TCRdb and include only in-frame sequences with V and J called. Some clones fail to appear in such tables; in the studies checked, an unresolved V gene covers under half of the shortfall, and the cause of the remainder is unknown. The D gene and trimming were derived from the DNA, and the V and J assignments and clone size from that table. The sample profile shows some 100,000 clones; 92% of them were found once. 0.75% of the sample lies in the top ten.

In this sample, this clone turned up a few times. This receptor's antigen is unknown. Per-base quality was not reported, and no clone a single base away is much larger than it. Here the chain combines TRBV6-1 and TRBJ1-5; the D gene cannot be named for sure. This receptor was obtained from a human donor in good health. Sequencing was carried out using Tregs sorted from blood. The CDR3 reads CASKNDQPQHF. The nucleotide sequence is given as TGTGCCAGCAAGAACGATCAGCCCCAGCATTTT.